This is a list of T cell receptor beta chains from one sample in a study of cytomegalovirus exposure and HLA in healthy donors. Clones were sequenced by immunoSEQ multiplex PCR, and TCRdb holds only the in-frame ones, with some missing. The table includes 120,000 to 150,000 clones, about 80% detected once. Input material: PBMCs. The receptors were gathered from a man aged 40-55 years in good health and CMV-seropositive. Both conserved end residues are trimmed from each CDR3. The order of the fields is clone size, J gene, D gene, V gene, CDR3 protein. D genes are given only for firm matches. Clone size, where shown, is once, few, many, or a class for clones that have expanded.

abundance: .; j_gene: TRBJ2-1; d_gene: TRBD2; v_gene: TRBV19; CDR3aa: ASRRELAGGRAYNEQF
abundance: .; j_gene: TRBJ2-1; d_gene: .; v_gene: TRBV6-6; CDR3aa: ASSYSSEQRNEQF
abundance: once; j_gene: TRBJ2-7; d_gene: TRBD2; v_gene: TRBV4-2; CDR3aa: ASSPPGGEQQY
abundance: few; j_gene: TRBJ2-2; d_gene: TRBD2; v_gene: TRBV6-6; CDR3aa: ASSYREGLTGELF
abundance: .; j_gene: TRBJ2-7; d_gene: TRBD2; v_gene: TRBV7-3; CDR3aa: ASSLPRLAGGMYEQY
abundance: .; j_gene: TRBJ1-1; d_gene: TRBD1; v_gene: TRBV27; CDR3aa: ASSIRDRPSEAF
abundance: .; j_gene: TRBJ1-4; d_gene: .; v_gene: TRBV6-5; CDR3aa: ASSRTVQEKLF
abundance: .; j_gene: TRBJ2-2; d_gene: TRBD2; v_gene: TRBV27; CDR3aa: AIKAGEGTGELF
abundance: .; j_gene: .; d_gene: TRBD1; v_gene: TRBV6-1; CDR3aa: ASSVGTGSTEQY
abundance: .; j_gene: TRBJ1-5; d_gene: .; v_gene: TRBV7-8; CDR3aa: ASSSGLYQPQH
abundance: few; j_gene: TRBJ1-2; d_gene: .; v_gene: TRBV10-3; CDR3aa: AISVDRNYGYT
abundance: .; j_gene: TRBJ1-2; d_gene: TRBD1; v_gene: TRBV28; CDR3aa: ATNPTGIGGYT
abundance: .; j_gene: TRBJ2-3; d_gene: TRBD2; v_gene: TRBV27; CDR3aa: ASTPGRAYTDTQY
abundance: .; j_gene: TRBJ2-3; d_gene: TRBD1; v_gene: TRBV7-9; CDR3aa: ASSTGGSETDTQY
abundance: once; j_gene: TRBJ1-1; d_gene: .; v_gene: TRBV6-5; CDR3aa: ASSWRGEMNTEAF
abundance: .; j_gene: TRBJ2-7; d_gene: .; v_gene: TRBV10-3; CDR3aa: AIAGLGGYEQY
abundance: .; j_gene: TRBJ2-4; d_gene: .; v_gene: TRBV19; CDR3aa: ASSSRRVFGIAKNIQY
abundance: .; j_gene: TRBJ2-3; d_gene: TRBD2; v_gene: TRBV5-1; CDR3aa: ASSLASGITDTQY
abundance: .; j_gene: TRBJ1-2; d_gene: TRBD1; v_gene: TRBV2; CDR3aa: ASGTGDGYT
abundance: .; j_gene: TRBJ2-2; d_gene: .; v_gene: TRBV5-1; CDR3aa: ASSLVAGTVNTGELF
abundance: once; j_gene: TRBJ2-5; d_gene: .; v_gene: TRBV28; CDR3aa: ASSLGGLQETQY
abundance: .; j_gene: TRBJ2-3; d_gene: .; v_gene: TRBV13; CDR3aa: ASSREVGGELTDTQY
abundance: .; j_gene: TRBJ2-6; d_gene: .; v_gene: TRBV13; CDR3aa: ASSLGDGGSSGANVLT
abundance: .; j_gene: TRBJ2-1; d_gene: .; v_gene: TRBV7-2; CDR3aa: ASTVTPGSSHNEQF
abundance: once; j_gene: TRBJ2-1; d_gene: .; v_gene: TRBV9; CDR3aa: ASSPYSNPSSYNEQF
abundance: .; j_gene: TRBJ2-5; d_gene: .; v_gene: TRBV7-2; CDR3aa: ASSVQVHPQETQY
abundance: .; j_gene: TRBJ1-1; d_gene: .; v_gene: TRBV27; CDR3aa: ASSFSSNTEAF
abundance: .; j_gene: TRBJ1-1; d_gene: .; v_gene: TRBV28; CDR3aa: ASSAGGVTEAF
abundance: few; j_gene: TRBJ1-5; d_gene: .; v_gene: TRBV19; CDR3aa: ASSIGWSSSNQPQH
abundance: .; j_gene: TRBJ1-5; d_gene: .; v_gene: TRBV19; CDR3aa: ASSIPGGYSNQPQH